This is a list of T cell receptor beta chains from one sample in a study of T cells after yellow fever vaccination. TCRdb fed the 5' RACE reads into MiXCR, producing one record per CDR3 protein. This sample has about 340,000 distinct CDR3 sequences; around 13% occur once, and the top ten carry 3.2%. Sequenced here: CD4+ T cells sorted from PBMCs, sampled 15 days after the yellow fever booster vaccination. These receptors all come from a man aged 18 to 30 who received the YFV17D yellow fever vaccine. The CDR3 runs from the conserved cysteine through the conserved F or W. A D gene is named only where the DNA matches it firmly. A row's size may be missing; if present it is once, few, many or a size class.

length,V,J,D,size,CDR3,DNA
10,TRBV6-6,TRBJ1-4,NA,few,CGAGGEKLFF,TGTGGTGCAGGAGGGGAAAAACTGTTTTTT
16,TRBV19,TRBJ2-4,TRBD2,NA,CASSMLGGGAKNIQYF,TGTGCCAGCAGTATGTTGGGCGGGGGAGCCAAAAACATTCAGTACTTC
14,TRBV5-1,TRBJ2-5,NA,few,CASSLAYSKETQYF,TGCGCCAGCAGCCTAGCTTATTCCAAAGAGACCCAGTACTTC
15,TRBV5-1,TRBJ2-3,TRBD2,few,CASSLAAGVTDTQYF,TGCGCCAGCAGCTTGGCAGCGGGGGTCACAGATACGCAGTATTTT
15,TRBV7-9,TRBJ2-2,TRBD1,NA,CASSIPGQPTGELFF,TGTGCCAGCAGCATCCCGGGACAGCCCACCGGGGAGCTGTTTTTT
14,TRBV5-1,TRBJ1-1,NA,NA,CASSLYGPDTEAFF,TGCGCCAGCAGCTTGTACGGCCCCGACACTGAAGCTTTCTTT
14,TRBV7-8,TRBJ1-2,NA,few,CASAQGLEVYGYTF,TGTGCCAGCGCCCAGGGTTTGGAGGTCTATGGCTACACCTTC
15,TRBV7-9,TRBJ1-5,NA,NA,CASSFDTRGNQPQHF,TGTGCCAGCAGCTTTGACACTCGGGGGAATCAGCCCCAGCATTTT
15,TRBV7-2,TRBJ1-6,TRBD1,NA,CASSLGGTGGSPLHF,TGTGCCAGCAGCTTAGGTGGGACAGGGGGCTCACCCCTCCACTTT
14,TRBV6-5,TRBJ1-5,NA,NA,CASRPMGAGQPQHF,TGTGCCAGCAGACCGATGGGGGCGGGTCAGCCCCAGCATTTT
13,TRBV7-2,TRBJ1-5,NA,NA,CASSDRGNQPQHF,TGTGCCAGCAGCGACAGAGGCAATCAGCCCCAGCATTTT
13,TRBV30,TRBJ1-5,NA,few,CAWSRASYQPQHF,TGTGCCTGGAGCCGCGCCAGTTATCAGCCCCAGCATTTT
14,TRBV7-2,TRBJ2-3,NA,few,CASSFVGLTDTQYF,TGTGCCAGCAGCTTCGTTGGGCTGACAGATACGCAGTATTTT
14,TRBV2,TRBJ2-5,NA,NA,CASSEQGGQETQYF,TGTGCCAGCAGTGAACAGGGGGGCCAAGAGACCCAGTACTTC
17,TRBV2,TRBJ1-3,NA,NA,CASSGRLGASSGNTIYF,TGTGCCAGCAGCGGGCGATTGGGGGCTAGCTCTGGAAACACCATATATTTT
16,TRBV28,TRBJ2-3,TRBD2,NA,CASSPPSSGGTDTQYF,TGTGCCAGCAGTCCACCATCTAGCGGGGGAACAGATACGCAGTATTTT
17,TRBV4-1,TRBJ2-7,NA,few,CASSQETGVSPQYEQYF,TGCGCCAGCAGCCAAGAAACGGGGGTCTCTCCTCAATACGAGCAGTACTTC
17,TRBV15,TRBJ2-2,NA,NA,CATSKVGTARNTGELFF,TGTGCCACCAGCAAGGTTGGGACCGCGAGAAACACCGGGGAGCTGTTTTTT
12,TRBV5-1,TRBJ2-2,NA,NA,CASTRAGRELFF,TGCGCCAGCACACGGGCGGGTCGGGAGCTGTTTTTT
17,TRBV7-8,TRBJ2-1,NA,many,CASSLVRVNWNSNEQFF,TGTGCCAGCAGCTTAGTCAGGGTCAACTGGAATAGCAATGAGCAGTTCTTC
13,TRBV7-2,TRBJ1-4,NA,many,CASSLQINEKLFF,TGTGCCAGCAGCCTACAGATTAATGAAAAACTGTTTTTT
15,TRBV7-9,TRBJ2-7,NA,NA,CASSSGRGSIHEQYF,TGTGCCAGCAGCTCAGGCCGCGGGTCAATCCACGAGCAGTACTTC
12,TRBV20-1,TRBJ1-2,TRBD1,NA,CSAPDRGYGYTF,TGCAGTGCCCCGGACAGGGGTTATGGCTACACCTTC
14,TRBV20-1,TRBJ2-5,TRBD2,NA,CSAPRTSVEETQYF,TGCAGTGCTCCCCGGACTAGCGTCGAAGAGACCCAGTACTTC
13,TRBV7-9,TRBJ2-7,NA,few,CASSYRVAYEQYF,TGTGCCAGCAGCTACCGGGTAGCCTACGAGCAGTACTTC
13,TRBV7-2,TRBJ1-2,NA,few,CASSLREGGGYTF,TGTGCCAGCAGCTTAAGGGAGGGTGGTGGCTACACCTTC
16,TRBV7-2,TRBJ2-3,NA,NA,CASSLVPAGQGDTQYF,TGTGCCAGCAGCTTAGTTCCAGCGGGGCAGGGGGATACGCAGTATTTT
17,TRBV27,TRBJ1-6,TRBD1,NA,CASSNLRGLGYNSPLHF,TGTGCCAGCAGTAACCTCAGGGGGCTCGGTTATAATTCACCCCTCCACTTT
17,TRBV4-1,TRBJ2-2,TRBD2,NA,CASSQAADSGVTGELFF,TGCGCCAGCAGCCAAGCAGCGGATAGCGGGGTCACCGGGGAGCTGTTTTTT
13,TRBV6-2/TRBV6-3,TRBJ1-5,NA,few,CASKHDSNQPQHF,TGTGCCAGCAAGCACGATAGCAATCAGCCCCAGCATTTT
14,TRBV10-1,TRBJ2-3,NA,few,CASSDRISTDTQYF,TGCGCCAGCAGTGATCGGATTAGCACAGATACGCAGTATTTT
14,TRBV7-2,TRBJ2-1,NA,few,CASSLWTDYNEQFF,TGTGCCAGCAGCTTATGGACGGACTACAATGAGCAGTTCTTC
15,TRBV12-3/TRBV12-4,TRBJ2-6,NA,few,CASSARGAGANVLTF,TGTGCCAGCAGCGCCCGGGGCGCTGGGGCCAACGTCCTGACTTTC
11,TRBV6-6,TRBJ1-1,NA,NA,CASSYEGHAFF,TGTGCCAGCAGTTATGAGGGGCATGCTTTCTTT
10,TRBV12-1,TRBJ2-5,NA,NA,CADSGETQYF,TGTGCCGATTCGGGGGAGACCCAGTACTTC
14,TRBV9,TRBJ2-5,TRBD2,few,CASSIGLVAETQYF,TGTGCCAGCAGCATAGGACTAGTCGCAGAGACCCAGTACTTC
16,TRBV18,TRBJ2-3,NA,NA,CASSPMNRVEADTQYF,TGTGCCAGCTCACCCATGAACAGGGTTGAGGCAGATACGCAGTATTTT